Presented here are 4 T cell receptor beta chains from one specimen sequenced in a study of identical twins. TCRdb re-called the 5' RACE reads with MiXCR, one entry per CDR3 protein. The repertoire consists of about 520,000 distinct CDR3 sequences, with 20% to 25% occurring once and the leading ten covering about 0.91%. The data were also submitted as part of a second study, on T cells expressing NK-cell markers.

The source material was CD4+ T cells sorted from blood. These receptors came from a young woman in good health.

This clonotype appeared a few times. The chain couples TRBV5-1 to TRBJ2-7, with TRBD1 matching over 9 bases. CDR1 and CDR2 (germline): SGHRS, YFSETQ. V was clipped by 2 bases and J by 2 bases; unmatched bases: 5. This CDR3 is 15 amino acids long. DNA for the CDR3: TGCGCCAGCAGCTTAACTGGACAGGGGCCCTACGAGCAGTACTTC. This sequence encodes CASSLTGQGPYEQYF.

V usage is TRBV12-3 or TRBV12-4 and J usage is TRBJ2-7; 12 bases agree with TRBD2. The CDR3 has 15 amino acids. Unmatched junction bases numbered 6, after V lost 3 bases and J lost 6 bases. The CDR3 region is CASSFRTSGDGEQYF. CDR3 sequence (DNA): TGTGCCAGCAGTTTTCGGACTAGCGGGGATGGCGAGCAGTACTTC.

The rearrangement joins TRBV18 to TRBJ1-2; D not resolved. Germline-derived CDR1 and CDR2 are KGHSH and LQKENI. V gave up 0 bases and J gave up 5 bases, with 7 bases separating them. This CDR3 comprises 13 residues. For the CDR3, the DNA is TGTGCCAGCTCACCACCTTCAGCGTATGGCTACACCTTC. It yields the protein CASSPPSAYGYTF.

The gene calls are TRBV20-1 and TRBJ2-1; no reliable D call. This CDR3 has 12 residues. Germline CDR1 DFQATT, CDR2 SNEGSKA (reference sequence). Trimming took off 0 bases at V and 6 bases at J, with 6 bases between the two ends. The CDR3 is CSARDPSNEQFF. CDR3 coding DNA: TGCAGTGCTAGAGATCCCTCCAATGAGCAGTTCTTC.